Presented here are 20 T cell receptor beta chains from one specimen sequenced in a study of naive and memory T cell subsets. Both TRBC1 and TRBC2 were covered by a beta constant-region primer of two equimolar oligonucleotides. TCRdb ran MiXCR on the UMI-ligation and nested PCR reads and lists one entry per CDR3 protein. The table records about 80,000 distinct CDR3 sequences, roughly 13% of them present only once. Sequenced: central memory CD4+ T cells from blood. Source of these receptors: a human donor in good health.

This clonotype was seen a few times. The chain joins TRBV24-1 to TRBJ2-1, with 8 positions matching TRBD2. The CDR3 loop spans 14 amino acids. Germline V CDR1 and CDR2: KGHDR, SFDVKD. The J segment lost 9 bases and the V segment lost 6 bases, leaving 9 bases of the junction unmatched. The DNA of the CDR3 is TGTGCCACCAGTTCCGAGCGGGAGAACAGTGAGCAGTTCTTC. Encoded protein: CATSSERENSEQFF.

This clonotype turned up a few times. CDR3 residues: CASSFNQVTEAFF. The CDR3 DNA is TGTGCCAGCAGTTTCAATCAAGTCACTGAAGCTTTCTTT. The chain combines TRBV12-3 or TRBV12-4 with TRBJ1-1; D not certain. This CDR3 has 13 amino acids. Trimming removed 3 bases from V and 4 bases from J, with 9 bases in between.

V and J are TRBV12-3 or TRBV12-4 and TRBJ2-1; D possibly corresponds to TRBD2 (6 bases). CDR3 length: 14 amino acids. Trimming stripped 2 bases from V and 3 bases from J, with 8 bases between. CDR3 residues: CASSLPGLYNEQFF. CDR3 nucleotides: TGTGCCAGCAGTTTACCGGGACTCTACAATGAGCAGTTCTTC.

This clonotype was counted many times. V and J are TRBV28 and TRBJ2-1; D might be TRBD1 or TRBD2, each matching 5 bases. The CDR3 runs 13 residues. V lost 6 bases and J 7 bases, leaving 13 bases between the germline ends. Germline V gives CDR1 MDHEN, CDR2 SYDVKM. CDR3 in DNA: TGTGCCAGCAGCCCAGGGACCTTTAATGAGCAGTTCTTC. Amino acids: CASSPGTFNEQFF.

This chain uses TRBV29-1 with TRBJ1-1; D may be TRBD1 (5 bases). Trimming shortened V by 8 bases and J by 1 base, and 14 bases separated the two germline ends. This CDR3 has 13 amino acids. The germline gives CDR1 SQVTM, CDR2 ANQGSEA. CDR3 in DNA: TGCAGCATCAGGACACACCCGAACACTGAAGCTTTCTTT. Protein: CSIRTHPNTEAFF. The full variable domain, in which reference TRBV29-1 and TRBJ1-1 provide the parts outside the CDR3, is SAVISQKPSRDICQRGTSLTIQCQVDSQVTMMFWYRQQPGQSLTLIATANQGSEATYESGFVIDKFPISRPNLTFSTLTVSNMSPEDSSIYLCSIRTHPNTEAFFGQGTRLTVV.

V usage is TRBV20-1 and J usage is TRBJ1-1; D is unclear. Trimming removed 3 bases from V and 0 bases from J, with 8 bases in between. Germline V gene lookup returns CDR1 DFQATT and CDR2 SNEGSKA (reference sequence). CDR3 length: 13 residues. The CDR3 nucleotides are TGCAGTGCTAGGTCCTACATGAACACTGAAGCTTTCTTT. As protein: CSARSYMNTEAFF.

The gene calls are TRBV28 and TRBJ1-4; a possible D gene is TRBD1 (6 bases). Germline lookup yields CDR1 MDHEN and CDR2 SYDVKM. The CDR3 length is 15 residues. V shed 6 bases and J shed 7 bases, with 18 bases lying between them. CDR3 residues: CASSLSRGMVEKLFF. In nucleotides, the CDR3 is TGTGCCAGCAGCCTTTCCAGGGGAATGGTTGAAAAACTGTTTTTT.

This clonotype has more than one count but fewer than ten. This sequence joins TRBV2 and TRBJ1-5; D is unclear. Germline V gene lookup returns CDR1 SNHLY and CDR2 FYNNEI. The CDR3 spans 12 residues. V was clipped by 2 bases and J by 11 bases, with 10 bases between them. CDR3 protein: CASSEREISQHF. For the CDR3, the DNA is TGTGCCAGCAGTGAAAGGGAAATTTCCCAGCATTTT.

This clonotype was seen only a few times. V gene TRBV6-5 combines with J gene TRBJ2-7, with D maybe TRBD2 (6 bases). Trimming pared 0 bases from V and 1 base from J, leaving 13 bases between. The CDR3 loop spans 16 amino acids. CDR1 and CDR2 (germline): MNHEY, SVGAGI. CDR3 sequence reads: CASSYSAGTASYEQYF. Written as DNA, the CDR3 is TGTGCCAGCAGTTACTCGGCCGGGACTGCATCCTACGAGCAGTACTTC.

This clonotype was found a few times. V gene TRBV5-6 combines with J gene TRBJ1-5; D might be TRBD1 (6 bases). The V end lost 5 bases, the J end lost 2 bases, and 11 bases lay between the germline ends. Germline values: CDR1 SGHDT, CDR2 YYEEEE. CDR3 length: 14 amino acids. The CDR3 sequence: CASSGGGRNQPQHF. CDR3 bases: TGTGCCAGCAGTGGAGGGGGGCGCAATCAGCCCCAGCATTTT. Based on the CDR3 plus reference TRBV5-6 and TRBJ1-5, the full variable domain is DAGVTQSPTHLIKTRGQQVTLRCSPKSGHDTVSWYQQALGQGPQFIFQYYEEEERQRGNFPDRFSGHQFPNYSSELNVNALLLGDSALYLCASSGGGRNQPQHFGDGTRLSIL.

This clonotype was recorded many times. V usage is TRBV5-5 and J usage is TRBJ1-1; tentative D call: TRBD1 (6 bases). Germline V lookup: CDR1 SGHKS, CDR2 YYEKEE (reference sequence). Trimming took 4 bases from V and 4 from J, leaving 14 bases between them. The CDR3 runs to 14 residues. CDR3 bases: TGTGCCAGCAGCAAACAGGGCGCGGGCACTGAAGCTTTCTTT. Translated: CASSKQGAGTEAFF. The full variable domain, its missing parts supplied by reference TRBV5-5 and TRBJ1-1, is DAGVTQSPTHLIKTRGQQVTLRCSPISGHKSVSWYQQVLGQGPQFIFQYYEKEERGRGNFPDRFSARQFPNYSSELNVNALLLGDSALYLCASSKQGAGTEAFFGQGTRLTVV.

The table lists this clonotype with many counts. This chain joins TRBV18 and TRBJ1-1, with D unresolved. Trimming removed 0 bases at V and 0 bases at J, with 11 bases between. CDR1 and CDR2 from the germline V gene are KGHSH and LQKENI. There are 16 residues in the CDR3. In DNA, the CDR3 is TGTGCCAGCTCACCACCGGTGGGGATAATGAACACTGAAGCTTTCTTT. This codes for CASSPPVGIMNTEAFF.

This clonotype showed up many times. V and J are TRBV9 and TRBJ2-6, with TRBD1 matching over 7 bases. CDR1 is SGDLS and CDR2 is YYNGEE in the germline V gene. The V segment lost 4 bases and the J segment 0 bases; nucleotides outside the gene matches: 4. CDR3 length: 16 amino acids. This chain's CDR3 is CASSPRDSSGANVLTF. The DNA of the CDR3 is TGTGCCAGCAGCCCAAGGGACAGCTCTGGGGCCAACGTCCTGACTTTC.

This clonotype was detected only a few times. V is TRBV3-1 and J is TRBJ2-1; the match to TRBD2 covers 10 bases. Trimming cost V 2 bases and J 4 bases; bases outside gene matches: 2. The CDR3 is made up of 15 amino acids. The germline V gene has CDR1 LGHDT and CDR2 YNNKEL (reference sequence). The DNA of the CDR3 is TGTGCCAGCAGCCAACAAGCGGGAGGGTACAATGAGCAGTTCTTC. Translation: CASSQQAGGYNEQFF.

The chain employs TRBV25-1 and TRBJ1-1; possible D gene TRBD1, 5 bases. Deletions cut 4 bases from V and 1 base from J, with 13 bases between. Per the germline V gene, CDR1 is MGHDK and CDR2 is SYGVNS. This CDR3 comprises 15 residues. CDR3 protein: CASSGGGVGNTEAFF. The CDR3 nucleotides read TGTGCCAGCAGTGGTGGGGGGGTGGGGAACACTGAAGCTTTCTTT.

There are a few counts of this clonotype. The chain is built from TRBV29-1 and TRBJ1-1, with D perhaps TRBD1 (5 bases). Between the trimmed V and J ends, which lost 3 bases and 4 bases, there was a span of 9 bases. In germline, CDR1 is SQVTM, CDR2 ANQGSEA. The length of the CDR3 is 12 residues. The CDR3 nucleotides read TGCAGCGTTGACAGGGTAGGCACTGAAGCTTTCTTT. As protein: CSVDRVGTEAFF.

This clonotype was detected a few times. This chain uses TRBV10-1 with TRBJ2-3; tentatively, D is TRBD2 (6 bases). There are 17 residues in the CDR3. V was cut by 2 bases and J by 8 bases, with 23 bases left in between. Germline assignment: CDR1 WNHNN and CDR2 SYGVQD (reference sequence). CDR3 DNA sequence: TGCGCCAGCAGTGAGACTGAGGCGGGACCGAGGATCGTTACGCAGTATTTT. Amino acid sequence: CASSETEAGPRIVTQYF.

This clonotype was detected only a few times. V is TRBV5-6 and J is TRBJ2-2, with TRBD2 matching over 7 bases. The CDR3 extends over 16 amino acids. The J segment lost 2 bases and the V segment lost 4 bases, leaving 8 bases of the junction unmatched. Germline V lookup: CDR1 SGHDT, CDR2 YYEEEE. As DNA, the CDR3 is TGTGCCAGCAGCCTACGACTAGCATCAAACACCGGGGAGCTGTTTTTT. It translates to CASSLRLASNTGELFF.

V is TRBV7-9 and J is TRBJ2-1, with no clear D. Trimming shortened V by 2 bases and J by 6 bases, and 20 bases separated the two germline ends. CDR3 size: 17 residues. Germline lookup yields CDR1 SEHNR and CDR2 FQNEAQ (reference sequence). The CDR3 loop is CASSLQRSWVAPNEQFF. The CDR3 coding sequence is TGTGCCAGCAGCTTACAGCGTTCCTGGGTAGCCCCCAATGAGCAGTTCTTC.

V is TRBV28 and J is TRBJ2-7; 10 nucleotides match TRBD1. J was trimmed by 6 bases and V by 5 bases; bases with no gene match: 7. Looked up from germline, CDR1 is MDHEN and CDR2 is SYDVKM. The CDR3 runs to 14 residues. Here the CDR3 reads CASSPGQGRREQYF. The CDR3 bases are TGTGCCAGCAGTCCGGGACAGGGGCGGCGCGAGCAGTACTTC.